This TCR beta chain was identified during a study of identical twins (dated by TCRdb to the mid-2010s). Context from the whole study: To test whether fetal clonotypes persist, this study deep-sequenced TCR alpha and beta repertoires from monozygotic twins, from unrelated adults of various ages, and from cord blood. To rule out contamination, the twin experiments were replicated at different times with different library preparation protocols.

All donors were healthy Caucasians. The study also sequenced three unrelated non-twin adults: a male aged 18 to 30, a male aged 50 to 59 and a female aged 50 to 59. Using Miltenyi CD45RO+ enrichment and human naive T-cell isolation kits, memory (CD45RO+) and naive T cells were isolated from PBMC. The cysteine opens and the phenylalanine closes a CDR3 of 14 amino acids. The sequence is cut down to CDR3 DNA, 42 bases in frame from base 1. V is cut back by 5 bases and J by 1 base, with 3 bases in the junction unmatched. In the germline V gene, CDR1 corresponds to KGHDR and CDR2 to SFDVKD. The library was generated by 5' RACE. Sequencer: Illumina HiSeq 2000. Template switching introduced a universal primer binding site; the final cDNA contained a unique molecular identifier, enabling accurate counting of TCR cDNA molecules. Specific primers in the conserved constant-segment region were used to synthesize first-strand cDNA for TCR alpha and beta chains. Each cDNA library was double barcoded, with a SMART-Mk sample barcode plus Illumina barcodes, to control for contamination. TruSeq adapter sequences along with Illumina sample barcodes were introduced in two successive PCR steps. The TCR alpha and beta cDNA libraries were sequenced on the Illumina HiSeq platform using custom primers. The authors' analysis ran thus. Raw reads were processed with MiGEC to extract unique molecular identifiers, and MiXCR was used to determine CDR3 positions. For each individual, recombination models were inferred using an EM algorithm with the repgenHMM and IGoR tools. Shared clonotypes were analyzed with the tcR package in R, and sharing was normalized by the product of cloneset sizes. To study raw recombination without the effects of thymic and clonal selection, out-of-frame nonproductive sequences were analyzed. TCRdb cleaned the public reads at Q25 with fastp, built clones with MiXCR and kept in-frame beta chains. Rows with a matching CDR3 protein are joined into one entry that keeps the most common DNA and genes. TCRdb, not the authors, supplied the V and J calls. This sample has 300,000 to 400,000 distinct CDR3 sequences in its table, and about 9% of those were observed once. 8.5% to 10% of the sample is in the top ten clones.

This clonotype was found many times. The target of this receptor is not known. The input lacks base qualities; no much larger clone sits a single base away. Here is what the overall study found, with its caveats: Conclusions relied on cross-sectional statistical analysis, since the same donors could not be followed over many years. Fewer insertions were carried by abundant cord blood beta clonotypes, a similar but weaker trend appeared in young adult naive repertoires, and no such trend appeared in memory repertoires. Out-of-frame TCR alpha sharing in monozygotic twins was systematically underestimated by recombination models, whereas sharing between unrelated individuals was in agreement with the recombination models. Invariant T cells such as MAIT and iNKT could partly confound zero-insertion analyses, although diverse VJ usage argued against such confounding for most clonotypes. Compared with coincidental sharing between unrelated individuals, out-of-frame TCR alpha sequences shared between twins showed an excess of sequences with low generation probability. In beta out-of-frame sequences, excess twin sharing was weaker, because having fewer shared sequences lowered the signal-to-noise ratio.

The sample comprised naive T cells sorted from blood. The intended sense of this specimen's cell subset or site label: cells isolated with a human naive T-cell isolation kit. The chain is encoded by TRBV24-1 joined to TRBJ1-1, and 7 junctional nucleotides match TRBD1. The sequence was collected from a woman between 50 and 59 years old in good health. In nucleotide form, the sequence is TGTGCCACCAGTGGGGGGACAGCGAACACTGAAGCTTTCTTT. Its translation is CATSGGTANTEAFF.